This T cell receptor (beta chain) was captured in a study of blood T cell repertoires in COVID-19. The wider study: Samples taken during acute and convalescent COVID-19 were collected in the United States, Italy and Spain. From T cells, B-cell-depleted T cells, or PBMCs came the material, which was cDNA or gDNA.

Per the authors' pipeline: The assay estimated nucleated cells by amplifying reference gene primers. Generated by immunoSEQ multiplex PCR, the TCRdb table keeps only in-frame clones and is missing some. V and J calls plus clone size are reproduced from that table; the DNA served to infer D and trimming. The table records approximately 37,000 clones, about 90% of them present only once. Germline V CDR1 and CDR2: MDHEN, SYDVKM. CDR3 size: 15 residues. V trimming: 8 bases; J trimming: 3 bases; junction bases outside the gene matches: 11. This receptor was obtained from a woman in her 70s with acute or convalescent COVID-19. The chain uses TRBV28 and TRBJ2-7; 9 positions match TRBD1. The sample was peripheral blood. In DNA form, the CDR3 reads TGTGCCAGCCTCCCCGGGACAGGGTCTATCTACGAGCAGTACGTC. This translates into CASLPGTGSIYEQYV.